This is a list of T cell receptor beta chains from one sample in a study of blood T cell repertoires in COVID-19. Clones were read by immunoSEQ multiplex PCR, and TCRdb kept only the in-frame ones, dropping some. This table has around 160,000 clones, about 88% appearing once. The sample taken for sequencing was peripheral blood. These receptors came from a man in his fifties or sixties with active or convalescent COVID-19. Both conserved end residues are trimmed from each CDR3.

V gene	J gene	CDR3 protein
TRBV5-4	TRBJ2-5	ASSLYAGYQETQY
TRBV11-3	TRBJ1-1	ASSFQGEDTEAF
TRBV5-5	TRBJ2-7	ASSSPGTGLEQY
TRBV3-1/TRBV3-2	TRBJ1-5	ASSRRTGSNQPQH
TRBV2	TRBJ2-7	ASRQGPYEQY
TRBV4-1	TRBJ1-4	ASSFRQGGNEKLF
TRBV6-5	TRBJ1-1	ASRPTRMNTEAF
TRBV15	TRBJ1-5	ATRRDGGGRNDNQPQH
TRBV7-6	TRBJ2-5	ASSPNGLAGDQETQY
TRBV6-1	TRBJ1-5	ASSESGGNQPQH
TRBV6-5	TRBJ1-3	ASSYVGRAGNTIY
TRBV19	TRBJ2-4	ASSGTAKNIQY
TRBV27	TRBJ2-7	ASSSNPEGSFSYEQY
TRBV6-5	TRBJ1-1	ASSYSVLAGTEAF
TRBV28	TRBJ1-2	ASSYLGTGLQRGYGYT